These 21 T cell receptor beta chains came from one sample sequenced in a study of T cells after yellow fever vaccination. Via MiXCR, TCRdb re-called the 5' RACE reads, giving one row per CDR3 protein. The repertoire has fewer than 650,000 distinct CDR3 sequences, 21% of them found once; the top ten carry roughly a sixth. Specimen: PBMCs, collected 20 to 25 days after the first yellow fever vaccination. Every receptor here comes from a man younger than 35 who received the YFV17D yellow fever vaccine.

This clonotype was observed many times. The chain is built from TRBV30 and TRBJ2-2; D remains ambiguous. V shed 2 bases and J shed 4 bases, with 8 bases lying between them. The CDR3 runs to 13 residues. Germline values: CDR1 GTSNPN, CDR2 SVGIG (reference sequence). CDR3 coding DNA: TGTGCCTGGAGTTCCCAGGCCACCGGGGAGCTGTTTTTT. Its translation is CAWSSQATGELFF. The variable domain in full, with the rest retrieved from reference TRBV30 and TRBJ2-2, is SQTIHQWPATLVQPVGSPLSLECTVEGTSNPNLYWYRQAAGRGLQLLFYSVGIGQISSEVPQNLSASRPQDRQFILSSKKLLLSDSGFYLCAWSSQATGELFFGEGSRLTVL.

The CDR3 coding sequence is TGTGCCAGCAGCCAAGATGCGGACAGGGACTATGGCTACACCTTC. Amino acid sequence: CASSQDADRDYGYTF. This rearrangement joins TRBV4-2 to TRBJ1-2; 8 nucleotides match TRBD1. CDR1 and CDR2 from the germline V gene are LGHNA and YNFKEQ. The V gene end was trimmed by 0 bases and the J gene end by 3 bases; junction bases not matched to a gene: 3. CDR3 size: 15 residues.

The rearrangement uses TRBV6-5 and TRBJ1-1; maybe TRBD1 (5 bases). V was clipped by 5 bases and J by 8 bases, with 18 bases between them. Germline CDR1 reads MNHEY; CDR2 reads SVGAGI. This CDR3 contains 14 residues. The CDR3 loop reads CASSPLGAAPEAFF. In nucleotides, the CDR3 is TGTGCCAGCAGTCCACTCGGGGCAGCCCCCGAAGCTTTCTTT.

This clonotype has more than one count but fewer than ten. The CDR3 sequence is CASSYRGPGTQYF. The CDR3 DNA reads TGTGCCAGCAGTTACAGGGGCCCGGGGACCCAGTACTTC. The chain carries TRBV6-5 and TRBJ2-5; tentative D call: TRBD1 (5 bases). The germline V gene has CDR1 MNHEY and CDR2 SVGAGI. Trimming pared 2 bases from V and 7 bases from J, leaving 11 bases between. The CDR3 is 13 residues long.

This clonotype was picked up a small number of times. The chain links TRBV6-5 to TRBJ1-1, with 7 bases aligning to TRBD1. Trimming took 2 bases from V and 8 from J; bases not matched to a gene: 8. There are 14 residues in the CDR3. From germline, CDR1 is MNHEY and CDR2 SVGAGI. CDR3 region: CASSYERRGSEAFF. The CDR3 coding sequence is TGTGCCAGCAGTTACGAACGCAGGGGGAGCGAAGCTTTCTTT.

The CDR3 DNA sequence: TGTGCCAGCAGCTTACCCCAGGGGCATTTCGGGGAGCTGTTTTTT. It codes for CASSLPQGHFGELFF. J is TRBJ2-2 and V is TRBV7-9; D may be TRBD1 (6 bases). Germline V lookup: CDR1 SEHNR, CDR2 FQNEAQ (reference sequence). This CDR3 is built from 15 residues. Trimming took off 2 bases at V and 7 bases at J, with 14 bases between the two ends.

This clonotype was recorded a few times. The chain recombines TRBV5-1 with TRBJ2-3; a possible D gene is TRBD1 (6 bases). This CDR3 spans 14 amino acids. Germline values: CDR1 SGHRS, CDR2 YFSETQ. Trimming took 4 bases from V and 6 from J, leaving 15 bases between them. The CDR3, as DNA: TGCGCCAGCAGCCTACAGGGTGGCAAGGATACGCAGTATTTT. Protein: CASSLQGGKDTQYF.

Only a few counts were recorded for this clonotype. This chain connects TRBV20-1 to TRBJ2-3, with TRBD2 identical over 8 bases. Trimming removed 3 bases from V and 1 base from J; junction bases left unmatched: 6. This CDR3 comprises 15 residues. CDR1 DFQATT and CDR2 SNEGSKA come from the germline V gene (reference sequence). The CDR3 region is CSARVGGGRTDTQYF. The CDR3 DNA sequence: TGCAGTGCTAGGGTCGGCGGGGGGCGCACAGATACGCAGTATTTT.

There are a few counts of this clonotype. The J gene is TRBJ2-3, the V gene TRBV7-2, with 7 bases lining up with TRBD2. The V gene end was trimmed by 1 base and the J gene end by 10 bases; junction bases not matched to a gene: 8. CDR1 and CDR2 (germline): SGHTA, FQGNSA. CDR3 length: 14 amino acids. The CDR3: CASSLGRGGLAQYF. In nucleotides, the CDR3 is TGTGCCAGCAGCTTAGGGCGCGGGGGTCTGGCGCAGTATTTT.

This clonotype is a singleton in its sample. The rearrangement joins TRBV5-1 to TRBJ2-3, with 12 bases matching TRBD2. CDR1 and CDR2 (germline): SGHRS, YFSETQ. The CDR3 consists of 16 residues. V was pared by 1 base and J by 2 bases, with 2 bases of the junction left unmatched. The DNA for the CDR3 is TGCGCCAGCAGCTTGAGGACTAGCGGGGACACAGATACGCAGTATTTT. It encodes CASSLRTSGDTDTQYF.

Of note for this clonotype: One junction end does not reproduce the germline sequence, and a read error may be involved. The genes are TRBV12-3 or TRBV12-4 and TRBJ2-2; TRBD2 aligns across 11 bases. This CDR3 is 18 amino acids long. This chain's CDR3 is CAISPTSAGLADTGELFF. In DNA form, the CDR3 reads TGTGCCATCAGTCCCACCTCGGCGGGACTAGCGGACACCGGGGAGCTGTTTTTT.

The CDR3 nucleotides are TGTGCCAGCAGCCACGGGGCCGGGGTTAGAGGCACAGATACGCAGTATTTT. It specifies CASSHGAGVRGTDTQYF. V is TRBV7-8 and J is TRBJ2-3, with D perhaps being TRBD1 or TRBD2 (5 bases each). This CDR3 region has 17 residues. Trimming removed 5 bases at V and 1 base at J, with 19 bases between. The V gene's germline CDR1 is SGHVS and CDR2 FQNEAQ.

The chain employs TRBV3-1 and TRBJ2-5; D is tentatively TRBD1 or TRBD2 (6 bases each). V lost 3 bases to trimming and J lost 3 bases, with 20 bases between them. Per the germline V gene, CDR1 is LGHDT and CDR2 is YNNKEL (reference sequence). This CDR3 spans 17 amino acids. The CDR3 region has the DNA TGTGCCAGCAGCCAGGGCCCCACTTGGGGGGCTGAAGAGACCCAGTACTTC. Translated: CASSQGPTWGAEETQYF.

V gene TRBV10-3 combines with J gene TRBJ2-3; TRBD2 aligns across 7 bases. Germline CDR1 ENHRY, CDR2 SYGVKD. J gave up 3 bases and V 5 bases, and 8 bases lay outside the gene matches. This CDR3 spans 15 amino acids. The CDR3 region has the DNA TGTGCCATCAGTTCTGCCGGGGGGATTACAGATACGCAGTATTTT. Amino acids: CAISSAGGITDTQYF.

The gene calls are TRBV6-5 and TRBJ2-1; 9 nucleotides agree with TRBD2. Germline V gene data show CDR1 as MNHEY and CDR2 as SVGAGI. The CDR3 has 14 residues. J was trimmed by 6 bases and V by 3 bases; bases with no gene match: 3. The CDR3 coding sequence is TGTGCCAGCAGTTATTTAGCGGGGGTCAATGAGCAGTTCTTC. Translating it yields CASSYLAGVNEQFF.

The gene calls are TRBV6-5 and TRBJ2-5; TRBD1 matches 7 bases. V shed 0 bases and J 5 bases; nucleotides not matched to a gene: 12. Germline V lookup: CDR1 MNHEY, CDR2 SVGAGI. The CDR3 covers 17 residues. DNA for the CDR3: TGTGCCAGCAGTTACTCGTTCGGGACAGCCACCGGGGAGACCCAGTACTTC. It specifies CASSYSFGTATGETQYF.

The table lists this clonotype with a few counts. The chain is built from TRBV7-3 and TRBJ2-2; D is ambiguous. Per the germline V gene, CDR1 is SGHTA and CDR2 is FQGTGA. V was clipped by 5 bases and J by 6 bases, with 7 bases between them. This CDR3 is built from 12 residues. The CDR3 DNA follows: TGTGCCAGCAGCCCCGCTTCCGGGGAGCTGTTTTTT. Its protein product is CASSPASGELFF.

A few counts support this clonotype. For the CDR3, the DNA is TGTGCCAGCAGCCCGAGCGGGGGCCGCACAGATACGCAGTATTTT. Translating gives CASSPSGGRTDTQYF. This chain uses TRBV6-1 with TRBJ2-3; 8 nucleotides agree with TRBD2. J lost 1 base, V lost 6 bases, and 6 bases had no gene match. The germline CDR1 and CDR2 sequences are MNHNS and SASEGT. The CDR3 totals 15 residues.

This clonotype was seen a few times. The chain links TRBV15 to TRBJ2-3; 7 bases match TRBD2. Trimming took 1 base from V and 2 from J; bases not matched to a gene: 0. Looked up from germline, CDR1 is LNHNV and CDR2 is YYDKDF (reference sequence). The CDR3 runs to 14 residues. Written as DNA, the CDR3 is TGTGCCACCAGCAGAGGGGACTACACAGATACGCAGTATTTT. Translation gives CATSRGDYTDTQYF.

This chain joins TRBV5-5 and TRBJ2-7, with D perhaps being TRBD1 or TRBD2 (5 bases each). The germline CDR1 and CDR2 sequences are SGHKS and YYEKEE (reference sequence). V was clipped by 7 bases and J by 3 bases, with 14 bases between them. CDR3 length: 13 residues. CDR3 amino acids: CASGPRDLYEQYV. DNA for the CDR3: TGTGCCAGCGGCCCCCGGGACCTCTACGAGCAGTACGTC.

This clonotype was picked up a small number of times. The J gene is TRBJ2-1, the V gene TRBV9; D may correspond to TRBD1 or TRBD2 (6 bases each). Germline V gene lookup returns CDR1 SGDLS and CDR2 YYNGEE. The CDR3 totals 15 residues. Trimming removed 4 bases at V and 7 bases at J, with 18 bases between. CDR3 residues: CASSPRSGGRNEQFF. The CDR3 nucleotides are TGTGCCAGCAGCCCTAGGTCTGGGGGGCGGAATGAGCAGTTCTTC.